The 15 T cell receptor beta chains listed next were all sequenced from one sample in a study of T cells in women clearing cervical HPV infection (dated by TCRdb to about 2018). The library was built by means of the immunoSEQ multiplex PCR assay. TCRdb took this table from immuneACCESS and kept in-frame rearrangements with V and J called. Such tables lack part of the clones; where checked against another copy, unresolved V genes explain under half of the gap, and the rest is unexplained. The table kept for this sample lists more than 30,000 clones. The ten most abundant clones make up 6.5% to 8% of the sample. Sequences were obtained from blood buffy coat. The receptors originated from a woman aged 18 to 75 with a cervical HPV16 infection that either progressed to CIN3+ or cleared (not recorded which).

A remark on this clone: With the read ending 3 residues before the CDR3 end, the germline J gene is used to fill in that end. This chain joins TRBV7-9 and TRBJ2-4, with 13 positions matching TRBD2. Germline CDR1 reads SEHNR; CDR2 reads FQNEAQ (reference sequence). CDR3 length: 14 amino acids. CDR3 loop: CASSSRLAGGDQYF. Partial CDR3 DNA: TGTGCCAGCAGCTCAAGACTAGCGGGGGGCGAT.

On this clone: The observed sequence ends 3 residues before the CDR3 terminus, with the missing tail filled in from the germline J gene. This rearrangement joins TRBV20-1 to TRBJ1-2; the match to TRBD1 covers 7 bases. Trimming at V came to 0 bases and at J to 6 bases, leaving 16 bases not matched to a gene. The CDR3 contains 17 residues. Germline V gives CDR1 DFQATT, CDR2 SNEGSKA (reference sequence). The CDR3 DNA, read in part, is TGCAGTGCTAGAGATAGGGGGGACCGACAGGGCGGAGATGGC. Translating gives CSARDRGDRQGGDG. Given in full, the CDR3 is CSARDRGDRQGGDGYTF.

As concerns this clone: At one end, the junction sequence differs from germline, possibly due to a read error. The read terminates 3 residues before the CDR3 end, so the remaining end is supplied by the germline J gene. The V and J genes are TRBV20-1 and TRBJ2-3, with 9 bases that match TRBD2. Germline V CDR1 and CDR2: DFQATT, SNEGSKA (reference sequence). The CDR3 has 14 amino acids. The CDR3: CSGRLAESTDTQYF. The covered CDR3 bases are TGCAGTGGTAGACTAGCGGAAAGCACAGATACG.

With respect to this clone: Read sequence stops 3 residues before the CDR3 end, and the germline J gene provides the missing end. The chain employs TRBV19 and TRBJ1-1; no firm D call. Germline loops: CDR1 LNHDA, CDR2 SQIVND (reference sequence). The length of the CDR3 is 16 residues. The CDR3 sequence: CASSIEADSSYNEAFF. CDR3 bases read: TGTGCCAGTAGTATAGAGGCGGATTCGTCCTACAATGAG.

With regard to this clone: The read gets to within 3 residues of the CDR3 end, and the germline J gene fills in the rest. The rearrangement joins TRBV18 to TRBJ2-7, with 8 bases aligning to TRBD2. There are 17 residues in the CDR3. Losses at the gene ends were 2 bases for V and 1 base for J; bases not matched to a gene: 10. In germline, CDR1 is KGHSH, CDR2 LQKENI. The sequenced part of the CDR3 DNA is TGTGCCAGCTCACCAGCTAGAGTCCCGGGGGGGTCCTACGAG. Residues: CASSPARVPGGSYE. The CDR3 reads in full as CASSPARVPGGSYEQYF.

Details on this clone: The sequenced fragment ends 3 residues before the CDR3 boundary, so the rest is inferred from the germline J gene. The chain uses TRBV5-1 and TRBJ2-2, with 8 bases matching TRBD1. Germline V gives CDR1 SGHRS, CDR2 YFSETQ. The CDR3 totals 18 residues. Trimming at V came to 0 bases and at J to 1 base, leaving 8 bases not matched to a gene. The sequenced part of the CDR3 DNA is TGCGCCAGCAGCTTGGAACTGACGGGGACAGGGAACACCGGGGAG. Its protein product is CASSLELTGTGNTGE. The complete CDR3 sequence is CASSLELTGTGNTGELFF.

In regard to this clone: The read terminates 3 residues before the CDR3 end, so the remaining end is supplied by the germline J gene. The gene calls are TRBV29-1 and TRBJ1-2; D gene ambiguous. This CDR3 comprises 14 residues. Trimming took off 2 bases at V and 5 bases at J, with 15 bases between the two ends. Germline CDR1 is SQVTM and CDR2 is ANQGSEA. This CDR3 is CSVETGPTGYGYTF. CDR3 DNA, as far as it was read: TGCAGCGTTGAAACCGGTCCTACGGGGTATGGC.

The CDR3: CASSSGQGSPLHF. The covered CDR3 bases are TGTGCCAGCAGTTCCGGGCAGGGTTCACCC. V and J are TRBV28 and TRBJ1-6, with D perhaps matching TRBD1 (5 bases). The CDR3 extends 3 residues past the end of the read, so its final part is completed from the germline J gene. The germline V gene encodes CDR1 MDHEN and CDR2 SYDVKM. This CDR3 region has 13 residues. V lost 4 bases, J lost 9 bases, and 10 bases lay in between.

Details on this clone: The read gets to within 3 residues of the CDR3 end, and the germline J gene fills in the rest. The chain couples TRBV11-2 to TRBJ2-1; D is unclear. The CDR3 runs 11 residues. Germline V CDR1 and CDR2: SGHAT, FQNNGV. V was pared by 1 base and J by 8 bases, with 3 bases between. The sequenced CDR3 bases are TGTGCCAGCAGCTTAGTAGATGAG. It translates to CASSLVDE. In full, the CDR3 is CASSLVDEQFF. Looking up the rest from reference TRBV11-2 and TRBJ2-1 gives the full variable domain: EAGVAQSPRYKIIEKRQSVAFWCNPISGHATLYWYQQILGQGPKLLIQFQNNGVVDDSQLPKDRFSAERLKGVDSTLKIQPAKLEDSAVYLCASSLVDEQFFGPGTRLTVL.

With regard to this clone: Sequencing ends 3 residues short of the CDR3 end; the germline J gene provides the rest. The genes are TRBV6-2 or TRBV6-3 and TRBJ2-3; D is perhaps TRBD1 (6 bases). Germline CDR1 and CDR2: MNHEY and SVGEGT. The CDR3 runs 15 residues. Partial CDR3 DNA: TGTGCCAGCAGCGCTGCAGGGGAACGGGAAGAGACG. Its translation is CASSAAGEREET. In full, the CDR3 is CASSAAGEREETQYF.

Concerning this clone itself: From the germline J gene comes the end of the CDR3, since the read stops 3 residues before it. V is TRBV7-8 and J is TRBJ1-5, with TRBD1 matching 8 bases. This CDR3 has 16 amino acids. The ends lost 4 bases at V and 4 bases at J; junction bases unmatched: 9. Germline V lookup: CDR1 SGHVS, CDR2 FQNEAQ. CDR3 in amino acids: CASSSYDRGLNQPQHF. CDR3 DNA (partial): TGTGCCAGCAGCTCATACGACAGGGGTTTAAATCAGCCC.

Regarding this clone: Read coverage stops 3 residues before the CDR3 terminus; the germline J gene supplies the remainder. The J gene is TRBJ1-2, the V gene TRBV30; weak D call: TRBD1 (5 bases). The CDR3 length is 13 residues. The germline CDR1 and CDR2 sequences are GTSNPN and SVGIG (reference sequence). V was trimmed by 2 bases and J by 5 bases, leaving 12 bases between them. The chain's CDR3 is CAWSLGERYGYTF. The DNA read from the CDR3 is TGTGCCTGGAGTTTAGGGGAGAGGTATGGC.

Turning to this clone: The read comes to an end 3 residues before the CDR3 does, leaving the germline J gene to fill in the end. The rearrangement uses TRBV15 and TRBJ1-5; D call uncertain. This CDR3 comprises 19 residues. The ends were cut back, 8 bases at V and 1 base at J, with 27 bases in the middle. Germline assignment: CDR1 LNHNV and CDR2 YYDKDF (reference sequence). This CDR3 reads CATAVARQAIYLSNQPQHF. The covered CDR3 bases are TGTGCCACCGCCGTGGCCCGGCAGGCGATATACCTCAGCAATCAGCCC.

On this clone: The CDR3 is cut off 3 residues early in the read; its end comes from the germline J gene. The gene calls are TRBV19 and TRBJ2-6; D is undetermined. The CDR3 is 14 residues long. V was trimmed by 6 bases and J by 2 bases, leaving 8 bases between them. Per germline, CDR1 LNHDA and CDR2 SQIVND (reference sequence). The CDR3 sequence is CASRWQAGANVLTF. The CDR3 DNA, read in part, is TGTGCCAGTAGATGGCAGGCTGGGGCCAACGTC.

Comment on this clone: Coverage ceases 3 residues before the CDR3 finishes, and the germline J gene fills in the end. The rearrangement joins TRBV4-2 to TRBJ2-6, with D unclear. The germline gives CDR1 LGHNA, CDR2 YNFKEQ. V lost 7 bases to trimming and J lost 4 bases, with 14 bases between them. This CDR3 contains 15 residues. The CDR3 spells CASTPGRAGANVLTF. Partial CDR3 DNA: TGTGCCAGCACCCCAGGAAGGGCGGGGGCCAACGTC.